These T cell receptor beta chains were read from a single sample in a study of siplizumab effects on memory and regulatory T cells. This table comes from immunoSEQ multiplex PCR, and its TCRdb copy is limited to in-frame clones, with some not included. The table lists some 100,000 clones, about 94% of them singletons, with 1% to 1.5% in the top ten. Sequenced material: non-Treg CD4+ T cells sorted from blood. Receptors were obtained from a human donor in good health. Both conserved end residues are part of each CDR3. The D gene is left open where the match is weak. The size of a clone is reported for some rows only, either as once, few or many, or as a class for expanded clones.

v_call	cdr3_length	d_call	j_call	clone_size	cdr3_aa	cdr3_nt
TRBV7-9	12	.	TRBJ2-3	.	CASSLSRDTQYF	TGTGCCAGCAGCTTGAGTAGAGATACGCAGTATTTT
TRBV2	12	.	TRBJ2-7	.	CASSRERYEQYF	TGTGCCAGCAGTCGGGAACGCTACGAGCAGTACTTC
TRBV9	16	.	TRBJ2-2	.	CASSVLSTGTRHELFF	TGTGCCAGCAGCGTCCTTAGTACTGGAACCCGACATGAGCTGTTTTTT
TRBV7-9	16	TRBD1	TRBJ1-4	.	CASSSPGGSNNEKLFF	TGTGCCAGCAGCTCCCCAGGGGGCAGTAATAATGAAAAACTGTTTTTT
TRBV7-3	15	.	TRBJ2-7	.	CASSLSYSIAYEQYF	TGTGCCAGCAGCTTAAGCTATAGCATCGCCTACGAGCAGTACTTC
TRBV7-3	18	TRBD2	TRBJ2-1	.	CASSLKVSGDSGRYEQFF	TGTGCCAGCAGCTTAAAGGTTTCAGGGGATAGCGGGAGGTATGAGCAGTTCTTC
TRBV5-1	14	.	TRBJ2-5	.	CASSKNREGETQYF	TGCGCCAGCAGCAAAAACAGGGAAGGAGAGACCCAGTACTTC
TRBV11-2	17	.	TRBJ2-2	.	CASIPVRDTQNTGELFF	TGTGCCAGCATCCCGGTCCGGGACACGCAGAACACCGGGGAGCTGTTTTTT
TRBV2	14	.	TRBJ1-4	.	CASSGRFANEKLFF	TGTGCCAGCAGTGGACGGTTCGCTAATGAAAAACTGTTTTTT
TRBV28	14	TRBD2	TRBJ2-7	.	CASRPRLAGDEQYF	TGTGCCAGCAGGCCTCGCCTAGCGGGAGACGAGCAGTACTTC
TRBV6-5	14	.	TRBJ2-7	.	CASWDSGPSYEQYF	TGTGCCAGCTGGGATAGCGGACCCTCCTACGAGCAGTACTTC
TRBV19	11	.	TRBJ2-3	.	CASSGADTQYF	TGTGCCAGTAGTGGAGCAGATACGCAGTATTTT
TRBV5-6	16	.	TRBJ2-2	.	CASRLLGGPHTGELFF	TGTGCCAGCAGGCTTCTCGGCGGGCCGCACACCGGGGAGCTGTTTTTT
TRBV6-5	9	.	TRBJ1-1	.	CASSPGAFF	TGTGCCAGCAGTCCCGGGGCTTTCTTT
TRBV7-9	14	.	TRBJ2-1	.	CASSFPGQVNEQFF	TGTGCCAGCAGCTTCCCGGGCCAGGTCAATGAGCAGTTCTTC
TRBV5-1	15	TRBD1	TRBJ1-4	once	CASSLQGEGEEKLFF	TGCGCCAGCAGCCTACAGGGGGAAGGGGAGGAAAAACTGTTTTTT
TRBV15	15	.	TRBJ2-2	.	CATSRDPTGAGELFF	TGTGCCACCAGCAGAGACCCCACGGGGGCCGGGGAGCTGTTTTTT
TRBV11-3	15	.	TRBJ2-1	.	CASSLNFGATGEQFF	TGTGCCAGCAGCTTAAATTTCGGGGCTACAGGGGAGCAGTTCTTC
TRBV6-6	14	TRBD2	TRBJ2-7	.	CASNPSGLPYEQYF	TGTGCCAGCAACCCTAGCGGGTTACCCTACGAGCAGTACTTC
TRBV6-5	12	TRBD1	TRBJ1-1	.	CASSYKGAGAFF	TGTGCCAGCAGTTACAAGGGGGCAGGGGCTTTCTTT
TRBV6-5	14	.	TRBJ2-7	.	CASKRDPSSHEQYF	TGTGCCAGCAAAAGGGACCCCTCCTCCCACGAGCAGTACTTC
TRBV27	16	TRBD1	TRBJ2-7	.	CASSTRTGGPSYEQYF	TGTGCCAGCAGTACGAGGACAGGGGGCCCCTCCTACGAGCAGTACTTC
TRBV5-5	16	TRBD2	TRBJ2-3	.	CASSFSASGSGDTQYF	TGTGCCAGCAGCTTCAGCGCTAGCGGGAGTGGTGATACGCAGTATTTT
TRBV6-1	14	.	TRBJ2-7	once	CASTRTASSYEQYF	TGTGCCAGCACTCGGACAGCTAGCTCCTACGAGCAGTACTTC
TRBV6-1	14	.	TRBJ1-2	.	CASSPSGEGYGYTF	TGTGCCAGCAGTCCGTCAGGGGAAGGCTATGGCTACACCTTC
TRBV20-1	11	.	TRBJ1-4	.	CSAGANEKLFF	TGCAGTGCGGGGGCTAATGAAAAACTGTTTTTT
TRBV20-1	10	.	TRBJ2-5	.	CSAGDETQHF	TGCAGTGCTGGAGACGAGACCCAGCACTTC
TRBV30	15	.	TRBJ1-5	once	CAWSVGVYSNQPQHF	TGTGCCTGGAGTGTAGGGGTATATAGCAATCAGCCCCAGCATTTT
TRBV9	13	.	TRBJ1-6	.	CASSADYNSPLHF	TGTGCCAGCAGCGCCGATTATAATTCACCCCTCCACTTT
TRBV6-1	15	.	TRBJ1-4	.	CASSEYDRLGSTLFF	TGTGCCAGCAGTGAATATGATCGGTTGGGCAGTACACTGTTTTTT
TRBV19	16	TRBD1	TRBJ1-4	.	CASNKQSGQSNEKLFF	TGTGCCAGTAATAAACAATCGGGACAGAGTAATGAAAAACTGTTTTTT
TRBV4-2	16	TRBD1	TRBJ2-6	.	CASSQPGGFGANVLTF	TGTGCCAGCAGCCAACCAGGGGGCTTTGGGGCCAACGTCCTGACTTTC
TRBV28	14	TRBD1	TRBJ1-5	.	CASKGAEVYQPQHF	TGTGCCAGCAAGGGGGCAGAAGTCTATCAGCCCCAGCATTTT
TRBV19	17	TRBD2	TRBJ2-2	.	CASSKTPSGARTGELFF	TGTGCCAGTAGTAAGACTCCTAGCGGGGCCAGAACCGGGGAGCTGTTTTTT
TRBV15	17	TRBD2	TRBJ2-3	.	CATSRETSGTGTDTQYF	TGTGCCACCAGCCGAGAGACTAGCGGGACCGGCACAGATACGCAGTATTTT
TRBV18	17	.	TRBJ2-1	.	CASSLSPGQGAYNEQFF	TGTGCCAGCTCACTCAGCCCGGGGCAGGGTGCCTACAATGAGCAGTTCTTC
TRBV5-6	16	.	TRBJ2-4	.	CASSTDRTTAKNIQYF	TGTGCCAGCAGCACAGACAGGACTACTGCCAAAAACATTCAGTACTTC
TRBV20-1	10	.	TRBJ2-5	.	CSAPRGSQYF	TGCAGTGCTCCCCGGGGGTCCCAGTACTTC
TRBV7-9	18	TRBD2	TRBJ2-1	once	CASSLPFRLAGRYNEQFF	TGTGCCAGCAGCTTACCATTCCGGCTAGCGGGCCGCTACAATGAGCAGTTCTTC
TRBV6-5	15	TRBD1	TRBJ1-3	.	CASSSDRAAGNTIYF	TGTGCCAGCAGTTCCGACAGGGCAGCTGGAAACACCATATATTTT
TRBV6-5	15	.	TRBJ2-7	.	CASSPLAGGPYEQYF	TGTGCCAGCAGCCCGCTAGCCGGGGGGCCCTACGAGCAGTACTTC
TRBV7-9	15	.	TRBJ2-6	.	CASSLAGTGANVLTF	TGTGCCAGCAGCTTAGCTGGGACTGGGGCCAACGTCCTGACTTTC
TRBV6-1	12	.	TRBJ1-5	.	CASSTGGQPQHF	TGTGCCAGCAGTACGGGAGGTCAGCCCCAGCATTTT
TRBV14	16	.	TRBJ2-5	.	CASSQRGAHHQETQYF	TGTGCCAGCAGCCAACGAGGGGCGCATCACCAAGAGACCCAGTACTTC
TRBV2	14	.	TRBJ1-5	.	CASSPWGRKQPQHF	TGTGCCAGCAGTCCCTGGGGCAGGAAACAGCCCCAGCATTTT
TRBV7-3	16	TRBD2	TRBJ2-1	.	CASSLYSSGRDNEQFF	TGTGCCAGCAGCTTATATTCTAGCGGGAGGGACAATGAGCAGTTCTTC
TRBV5-1	15	TRBD1	TRBJ2-7	.	CASRSPDRASYEQYF	TGCGCCAGCAGGTCGCCGGACAGGGCCTCCTACGAGCAGTACTTC
TRBV5-6	14	.	TRBJ2-5	.	CASSLVQGLKTQYF	TGTGCCAGCAGCTTGGTTCAGGGGCTGAAGACCCAGTACTTC
TRBV29-1	14	TRBD2	TRBJ2-7	.	CSVRSAGGPYEQYF	TGCAGCGTTCGAAGTGCGGGAGGGCCCTACGAGCAGTACTTC
TRBV4-2	15	TRBD2	TRBJ2-1	.	CASSLRTSGRNEQFF	TGTGCCAGCAGCCTTAGGACTAGCGGGAGAAATGAGCAGTTCTTC
TRBV29-1	14	TRBD1	TRBJ2-1	.	CSVDDRVLYNEQFF	TGCAGCGTTGACGACAGGGTTCTTTACAATGAGCAGTTCTTC
TRBV4-1	17	.	TRBJ2-7	.	CASFPTKTGTDLYEQYF	TGCGCCAGCTTCCCTACAAAGACCGGGACGGATCTCTACGAGCAGTACTTC
TRBV9	15	TRBD1	TRBJ1-2	.	CASSVGTGGAFGYTF	TGTGCCAGCAGCGTAGGGACAGGGGGCGCGTTTGGCTACACCTTC
TRBV28	14	.	TRBJ2-7	.	CASSSGQLSYEQYF	TGTGCCAGCAGCAGCGGACAGCTCTCCTACGAGCAGTACTTC
TRBV19	12	.	TRBJ1-2	.	CASSLTNYGYTF	TGTGCCAGTAGCCTCACTAACTATGGCTACACCTTC
TRBV19	15	.	TRBJ2-1	.	CASSIARDNNNEQFF	TGTGCCAGTAGTATAGCTCGCGACAACAACAATGAGCAGTTCTTC
TRBV2	13	.	TRBJ2-7	.	CASSDTGVGEQYF	TGTGCCAGCAGTGATACGGGAGTGGGCGAGCAGTACTTC
TRBV30	15	TRBD2	TRBJ2-7	.	CAWSGRASGFYEQYF	TGTGCCTGGAGTGGGAGGGCTAGCGGCTTCTACGAGCAGTACTTC